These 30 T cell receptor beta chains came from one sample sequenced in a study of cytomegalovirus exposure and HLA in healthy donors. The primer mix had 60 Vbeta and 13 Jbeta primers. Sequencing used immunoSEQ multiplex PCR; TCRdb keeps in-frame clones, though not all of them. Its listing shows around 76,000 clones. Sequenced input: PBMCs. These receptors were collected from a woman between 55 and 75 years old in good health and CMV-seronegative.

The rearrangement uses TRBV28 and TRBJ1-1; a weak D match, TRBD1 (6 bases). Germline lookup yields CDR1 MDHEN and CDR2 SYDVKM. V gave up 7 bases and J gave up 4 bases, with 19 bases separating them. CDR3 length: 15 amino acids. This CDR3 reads CASITGRGGSTEAFF. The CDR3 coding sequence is TGTGCCAGCATCACGGGCAGGGGCGGATCCACTGAAGCTTTCTTT.

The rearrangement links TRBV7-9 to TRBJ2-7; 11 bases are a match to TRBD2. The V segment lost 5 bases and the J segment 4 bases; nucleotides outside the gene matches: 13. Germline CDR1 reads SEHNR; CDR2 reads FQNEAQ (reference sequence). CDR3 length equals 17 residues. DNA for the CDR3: TGTGCCAGCAGCCCAACATCCCTAGCGGGAGGTTCGTACGAGCAGTACTTC. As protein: CASSPTSLAGGSYEQYF.

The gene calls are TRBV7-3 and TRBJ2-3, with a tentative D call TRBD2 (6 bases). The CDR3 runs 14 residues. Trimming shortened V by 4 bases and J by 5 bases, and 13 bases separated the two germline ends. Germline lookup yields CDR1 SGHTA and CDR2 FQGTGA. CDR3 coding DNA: TGTGCCAGCAGCTCTCCCGGGAGAAAAGATACGCAGTATTTT. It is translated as CASSSPGRKDTQYF.

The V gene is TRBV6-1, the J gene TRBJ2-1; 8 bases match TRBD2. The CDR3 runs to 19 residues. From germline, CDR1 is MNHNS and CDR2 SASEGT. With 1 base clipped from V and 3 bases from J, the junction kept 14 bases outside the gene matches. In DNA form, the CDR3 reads TGTGCCAGCAGTGAAGACGGGGGGGCAACAGCGGTGATCTACAATGAGCAGTTCTTC. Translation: CASSEDGGATAVIYNEQFF.

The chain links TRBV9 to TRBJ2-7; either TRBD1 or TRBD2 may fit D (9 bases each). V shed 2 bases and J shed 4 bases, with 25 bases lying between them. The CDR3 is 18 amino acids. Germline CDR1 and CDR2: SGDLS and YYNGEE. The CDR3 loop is CASSVEDRGAGGLYEQYF. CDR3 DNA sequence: TGTGCCAGCAGCGTCGAGGACAGGGGTGCGGGGGGGCTTTACGAGCAGTACTTC. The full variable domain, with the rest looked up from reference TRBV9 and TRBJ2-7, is DSGVTQTPKHLITATGQRVTLRCSPRSGDLSVYWYQQSLDQGLQFLIQYYNGEERAKGNILERFSAQQFPDLHSELNLSSLELGDSALYFCASSVEDRGAGGLYEQYFGPGTRLTVT.

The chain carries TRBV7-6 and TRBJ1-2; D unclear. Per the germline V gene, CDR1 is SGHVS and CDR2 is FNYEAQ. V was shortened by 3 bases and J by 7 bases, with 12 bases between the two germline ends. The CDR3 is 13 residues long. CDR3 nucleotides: TGTGCCAGCAGCTTCCCCGGCGGGTTTGGCTACACCTTC. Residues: CASSFPGGFGYTF.

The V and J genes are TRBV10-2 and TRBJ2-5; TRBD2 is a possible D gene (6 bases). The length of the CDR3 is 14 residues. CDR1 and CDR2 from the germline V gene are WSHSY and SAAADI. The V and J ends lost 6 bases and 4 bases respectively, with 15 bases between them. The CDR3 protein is CASRPPGTGETQYF. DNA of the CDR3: TGCGCCAGCAGACCCCCCGGGACTGGAGAGACCCAGTACTTC.

CDR3 in amino acids: CASSLAPSGSGETQYF. CDR3 DNA sequence: TGCGCCAGCAGCTTGGCCCCTAGCGGGAGTGGGGAGACCCAGTACTTC. The V call is TRBV5-1, the J call TRBJ2-5; 10 bases match TRBD2. In germline, CDR1 is SGHRS, CDR2 YFSETQ. J gave up 5 bases and V 0 bases, and 7 bases lay outside the gene matches. The CDR3 consists of 16 residues.

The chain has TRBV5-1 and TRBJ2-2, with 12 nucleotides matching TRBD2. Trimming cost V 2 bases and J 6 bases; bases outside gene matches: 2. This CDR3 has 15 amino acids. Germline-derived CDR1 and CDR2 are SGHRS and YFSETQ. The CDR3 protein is CASSFLAGGAGELFF. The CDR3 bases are TGCGCCAGCAGCTTTCTAGCGGGAGGGGCCGGGGAGCTGTTTTTT. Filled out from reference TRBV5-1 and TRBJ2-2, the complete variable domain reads KAGVTQTPRYLIKTRGQQVTLSCSPISGHRSVSWYQQTPGQGLQFLFEYFSETQRNKGNFPGRFSGRQFSNSRSEMNVSTLELGDSALYLCASSFLAGGAGELFFGEGSRLTVL.

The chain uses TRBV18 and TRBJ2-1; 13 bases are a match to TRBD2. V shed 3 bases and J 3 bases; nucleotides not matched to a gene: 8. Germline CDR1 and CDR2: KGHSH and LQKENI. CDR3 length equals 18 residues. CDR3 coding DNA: TGTGCCAGCTCACCTGGCGGACTAGCGGGAGTTTACTACAATGAGCAGTTCTTC. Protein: CASSPGGLAGVYYNEQFF.

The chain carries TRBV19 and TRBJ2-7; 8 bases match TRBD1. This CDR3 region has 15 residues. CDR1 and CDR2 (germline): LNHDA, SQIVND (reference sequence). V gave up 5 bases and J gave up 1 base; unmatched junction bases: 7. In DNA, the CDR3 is TGTGCCAGTAGTTTTTCCGGGACAGGTTCCTACGAGCAGTACTTC. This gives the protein CASSFSGTGSYEQYF.

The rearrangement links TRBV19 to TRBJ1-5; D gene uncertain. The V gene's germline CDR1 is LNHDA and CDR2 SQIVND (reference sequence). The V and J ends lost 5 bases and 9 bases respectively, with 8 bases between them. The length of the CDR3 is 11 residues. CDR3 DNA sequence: TGTGCCAGTAGTGGGAGTGGGCCCCAGCATTTT. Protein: CASSGSGPQHF.

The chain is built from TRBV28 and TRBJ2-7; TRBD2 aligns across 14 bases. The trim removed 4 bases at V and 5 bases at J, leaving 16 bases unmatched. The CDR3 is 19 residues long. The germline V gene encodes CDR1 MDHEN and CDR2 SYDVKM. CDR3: CASSYPSRLAGGPRDEQYF. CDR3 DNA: TGTGCCAGCAGTTACCCAAGTCGACTAGCGGGAGGGCCTCGGGACGAGCAGTACTTC.

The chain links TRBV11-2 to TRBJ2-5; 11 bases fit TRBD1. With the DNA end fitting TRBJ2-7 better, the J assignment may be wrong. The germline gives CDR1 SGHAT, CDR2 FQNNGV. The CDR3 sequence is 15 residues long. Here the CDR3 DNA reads TGTGCCAGCAGCTTAGGGACAGGGGGCGGTTACGAGCAGTACTTC. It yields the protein CASSLGTGGGYEQYF.

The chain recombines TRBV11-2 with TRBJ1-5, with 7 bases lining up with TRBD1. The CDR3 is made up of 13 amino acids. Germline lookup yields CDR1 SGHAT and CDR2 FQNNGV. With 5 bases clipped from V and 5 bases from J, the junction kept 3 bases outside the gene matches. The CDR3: CASSRQGDQPQHF. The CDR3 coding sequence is TGTGCCAGCAGCCGACAGGGTGATCAGCCCCAGCATTTT.

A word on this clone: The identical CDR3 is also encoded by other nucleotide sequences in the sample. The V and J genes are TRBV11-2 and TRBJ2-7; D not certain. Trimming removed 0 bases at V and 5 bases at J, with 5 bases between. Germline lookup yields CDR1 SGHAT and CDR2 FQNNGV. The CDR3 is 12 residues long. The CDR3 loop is CASSLEWHEQYF. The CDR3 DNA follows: TGTGCCAGCAGCTTAGAGTGGCACGAGCAGTACTTC.

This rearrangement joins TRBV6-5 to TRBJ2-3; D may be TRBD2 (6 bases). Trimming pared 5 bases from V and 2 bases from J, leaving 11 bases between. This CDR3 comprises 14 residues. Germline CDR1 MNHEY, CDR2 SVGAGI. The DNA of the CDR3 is TGTGCCAGCAGTAGGGGACTCTCCACAGATACGCAGTATTTT. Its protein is CASSRGLSTDTQYF.

The CDR3 DNA follows: TGTGCCAGCAGTTTCCGCGGGAGTAGTTACGAGCAGTACTTC. Protein sequence: CASSFRGSSYEQYF. This chain links TRBV27 with TRBJ2-5; 7 positions agree with TRBD2. The J call is doubtful: the DNA matches TRBJ2-7 better. Germline V gene data show CDR1 as MNHEY and CDR2 as SMNVEV (reference sequence). The CDR3 runs 14 residues.

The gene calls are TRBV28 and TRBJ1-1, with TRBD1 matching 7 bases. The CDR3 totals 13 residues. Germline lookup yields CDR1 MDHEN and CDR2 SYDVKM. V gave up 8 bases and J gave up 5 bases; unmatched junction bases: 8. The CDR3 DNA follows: TGTGCCAGCCGGACAGGAGATGGTACTGAAGCTTTCTTT. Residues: CASRTGDGTEAFF.

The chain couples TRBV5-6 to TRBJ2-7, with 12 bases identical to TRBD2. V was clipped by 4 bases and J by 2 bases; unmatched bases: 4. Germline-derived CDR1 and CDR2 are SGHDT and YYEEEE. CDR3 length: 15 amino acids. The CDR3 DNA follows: TGTGCCAGCAGCCGGGGGACTAGCGGGCCCTACGAGCAGTACTTC. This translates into CASSRGTSGPYEQYF.

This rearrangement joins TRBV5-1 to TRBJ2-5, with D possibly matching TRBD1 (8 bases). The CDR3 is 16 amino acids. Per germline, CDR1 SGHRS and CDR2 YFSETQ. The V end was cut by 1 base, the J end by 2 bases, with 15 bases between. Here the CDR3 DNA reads TGCGCCAGCAGCTTGCAGGGGGCGGGGGTACAAGAGACCCAGTACTTC. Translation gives CASSLQGAGVQETQYF.

Written as DNA, the CDR3 is TGCAGCGTGGGGGGGGTCGGCAGGGCCTTGAGTGGGGCCAACGTCCTGACTTTC. Translation gives CSVGGVGRALSGANVLTF. V is TRBV29-1 and J is TRBJ2-6; TRBD2 matches 7 bases. This CDR3 comprises 18 residues. Germline CDR1 and CDR2: SQVTM and ANQGSEA. Trimming removed 6 bases from V and 3 bases from J; junction bases left unmatched: 17.

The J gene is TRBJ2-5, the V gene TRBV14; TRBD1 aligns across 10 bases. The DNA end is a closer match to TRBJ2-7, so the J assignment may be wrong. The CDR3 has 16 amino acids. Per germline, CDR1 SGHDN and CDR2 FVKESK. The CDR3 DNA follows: TGTGCCAGCAGCCGGTCCGGGACAGGGGTTTCCTACGAGCAGTACTTC. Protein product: CASSRSGTGVSYEQYF.

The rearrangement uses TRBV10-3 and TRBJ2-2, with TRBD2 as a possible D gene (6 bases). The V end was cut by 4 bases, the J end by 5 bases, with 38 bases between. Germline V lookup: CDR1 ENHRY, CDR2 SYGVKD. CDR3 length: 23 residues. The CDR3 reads CAISVSRARGRVPPRDGTGELFF. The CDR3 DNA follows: TGTGCCATCAGTGTAAGTCGTGCGCGGGGCAGGGTCCCCCCGAGGGATGGAACCGGGGAGCTGTTTTTT.

In DNA form, the CDR3 reads TGTGCCAGCTCACCACCGGAGCCTTATGGCGGCGAGCAGTACTTC. Its protein product is CASSPPEPYGGEQYF. The chain joins TRBV18 to TRBJ2-5; D is unresolved. The J call is doubtful: the DNA matches TRBJ2-7 better. The CDR3 covers 15 residues. Germline CDR1 reads KGHSH; CDR2 reads LQKENI.

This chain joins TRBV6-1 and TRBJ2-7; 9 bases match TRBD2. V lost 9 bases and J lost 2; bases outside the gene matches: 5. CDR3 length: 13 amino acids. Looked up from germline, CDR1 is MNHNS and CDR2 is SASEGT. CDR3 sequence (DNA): TGTGCCAGTAATAGCGGGAGTACCTACGAGCAGTACTTC. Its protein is CASNSGSTYEQYF.

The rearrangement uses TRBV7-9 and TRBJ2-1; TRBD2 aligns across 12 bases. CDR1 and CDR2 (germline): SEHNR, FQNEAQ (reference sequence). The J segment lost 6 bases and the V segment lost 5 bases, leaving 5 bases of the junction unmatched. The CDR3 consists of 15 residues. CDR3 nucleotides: TGTGCCAGCAGCCAGACTAGCGGGAGAACCAATGAGCAGTTCTTC. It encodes CASSQTSGRTNEQFF. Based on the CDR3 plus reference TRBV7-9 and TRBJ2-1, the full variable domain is DTGVSQNPRHKITKRGQNVTFRCDPISEHNRLYWYRQTLGQGPEFLTYFQNEAQLEKSRLLSDRFSAERPKGSFSTLEIQRTEQGDSAMYLCASSQTSGRTNEQFFGPGTRLTVL.

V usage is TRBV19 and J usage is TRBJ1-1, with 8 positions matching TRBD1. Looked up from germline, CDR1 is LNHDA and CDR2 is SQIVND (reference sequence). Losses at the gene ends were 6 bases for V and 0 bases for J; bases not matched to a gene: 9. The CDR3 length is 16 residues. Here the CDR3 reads CASSSGQGAMNTEAFF. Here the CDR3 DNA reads TGTGCCAGTAGCAGCGGACAGGGAGCTATGAACACTGAAGCTTTCTTT.

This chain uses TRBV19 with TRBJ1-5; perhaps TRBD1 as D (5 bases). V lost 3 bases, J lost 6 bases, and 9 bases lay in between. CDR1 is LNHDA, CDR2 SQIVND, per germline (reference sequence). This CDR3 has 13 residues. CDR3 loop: CASSIGGPQPQHF. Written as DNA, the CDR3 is TGTGCCAGTAGTATCGGGGGACCTCAGCCCCAGCATTTT.

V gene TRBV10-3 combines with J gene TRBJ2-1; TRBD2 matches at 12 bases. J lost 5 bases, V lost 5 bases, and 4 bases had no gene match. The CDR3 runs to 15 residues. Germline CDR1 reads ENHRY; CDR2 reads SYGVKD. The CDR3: CAISWTSGTDNEQFF. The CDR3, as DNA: TGTGCCATCAGTTGGACTAGCGGGACTGACAATGAGCAGTTCTTC.